This T cell receptor beta chain was captured in a study of identical twins. TCRdb redid the calling of the 5' RACE reads with MiXCR, one entry per CDR3 protein. The table has hundreds of thousands of distinct CDR3 sequences, around an eighth seen once; the top ten hold around 1.5%. The sample holds many counts of this clonotype. Germline is not matched at one junction end, which may reflect a read error. Per germline, CDR1 DFQATT and CDR2 SNEGSKA (reference sequence). The CDR3 totals 12 residues. These data also formed part of another study, on yellow fever vaccine responses in identical twins.

What was sequenced was PBMCs. V is TRBV20-1 and J is TRBJ1-2, with D hard to call. This clonotype was sampled from a woman between 18 and 29 years old in good health. The CDR3 coding sequence is TGCAGCGCTACCCGGGCCCACGGGAGCTACACCTTC. This codes for CSATRAHGSYTF.